The T cell receptor (beta chain) described here comes from a study of tumor-infiltrating lymphocytes in localized non-small cell lung cancer. Study conclusions and caveats: TCRbeta sequencing showed higher T cell infiltration in tumors than uninvolved lung. No T-cell fraction difference was seen between IM1 and IM2 tumors.

Germline V gene lookup returns CDR1 ENHRY and CDR2 SYGVKD. This CDR3 has 14 residues. V was pared by 6 bases and J by 7 bases, with 16 bases between. In its sample, this clone was seen a few times. Its antigen is currently unknown. The assay was immunoSEQ multiplex PCR, and TCRdb's table has in-frame clones only and misses some. The sample lists fewer than 15,000 clones; about 66% were seen once. Sequenced input: lung tumor tissue. J is TRBJ1-5 and V is TRBV10-3; D is ambiguous. This clonotype originated in a human donor with non-small cell lung cancer. The CDR3 sequence is CAISHDPQAQPQHF. The CDR3 bases are TGTGCCATCAGCCACGACCCCCAGGCCCAGCCCCAGCATTTT.